These 2 T cell receptor beta chains came from one sample sequenced in a study of blood T cell repertoires in COVID-19. The protocol was immunoSEQ multiplex PCR, while the TCRdb copy is restricted to in-frame clones and leaves out a portion. The sample carries 200,000 to 250,000 clones, more than 65% recorded once. The source material was peripheral blood. The receptors derive from a woman aged 55-75 years with acute or convalescent COVID-19.

The chain is built from TRBV20-1 and TRBJ2-7, with TRBD2 identical over 9 bases. J was trimmed by 3 bases and V by 3 bases; bases with no gene match: 3. In germline, CDR1 is DFQATT, CDR2 SNEGSKA (reference sequence). The CDR3 runs to 13 residues. DNA of the CDR3: TGCAGTGCTAGTAGCGGGGGCCTCTACGAGCAGTACTTC. Translating it yields CSASSGGLYEQYF.

This rearrangement joins TRBV27 to TRBJ2-4; 13 nucleotides agree with TRBD2. There are 17 residues in the CDR3. CDR1 and CDR2 from the germline V gene are MNHEY and SMNVEV (reference sequence). J was trimmed by 0 bases and V by 5 bases; bases with no gene match: 4. CDR3 sequence reads: CASSTGLAGVAKNIQYF. The CDR3 DNA is TGTGCCAGCAGTACAGGACTAGCGGGAGTAGCCAAAAACATTCAGTACTTC.